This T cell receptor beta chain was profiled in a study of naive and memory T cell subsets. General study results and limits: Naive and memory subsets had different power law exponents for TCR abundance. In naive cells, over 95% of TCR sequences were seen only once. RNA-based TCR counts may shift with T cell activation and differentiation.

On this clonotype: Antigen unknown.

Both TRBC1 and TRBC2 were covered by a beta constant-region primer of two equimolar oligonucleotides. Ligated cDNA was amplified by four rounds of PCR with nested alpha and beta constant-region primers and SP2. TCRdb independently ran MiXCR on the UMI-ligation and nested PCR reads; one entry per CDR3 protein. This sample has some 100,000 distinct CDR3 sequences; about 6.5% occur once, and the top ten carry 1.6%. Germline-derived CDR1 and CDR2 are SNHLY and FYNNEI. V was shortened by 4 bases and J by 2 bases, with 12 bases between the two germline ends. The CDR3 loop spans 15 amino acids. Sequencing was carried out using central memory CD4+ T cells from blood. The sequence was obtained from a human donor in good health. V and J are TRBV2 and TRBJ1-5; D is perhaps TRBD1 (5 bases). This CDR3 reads CASSGAGMGNQPQHF. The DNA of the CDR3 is TGTGCCAGCAGTGGGGCAGGGATGGGCAATCAGCCCCAGCATTTT.